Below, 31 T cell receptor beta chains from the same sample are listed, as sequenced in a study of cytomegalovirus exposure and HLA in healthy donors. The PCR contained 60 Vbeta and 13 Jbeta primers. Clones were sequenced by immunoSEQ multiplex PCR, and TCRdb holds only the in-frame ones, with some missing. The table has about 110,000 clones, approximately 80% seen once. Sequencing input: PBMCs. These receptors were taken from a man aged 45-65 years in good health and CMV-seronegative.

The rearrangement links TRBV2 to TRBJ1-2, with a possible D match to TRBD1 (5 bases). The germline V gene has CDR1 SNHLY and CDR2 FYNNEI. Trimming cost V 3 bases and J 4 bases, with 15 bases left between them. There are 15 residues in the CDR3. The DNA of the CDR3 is TGTGCCAGCAGTGAGGCCGGAGGGGCTGGCTATGGCTACACCTTC. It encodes CASSEAGGAGYGYTF.

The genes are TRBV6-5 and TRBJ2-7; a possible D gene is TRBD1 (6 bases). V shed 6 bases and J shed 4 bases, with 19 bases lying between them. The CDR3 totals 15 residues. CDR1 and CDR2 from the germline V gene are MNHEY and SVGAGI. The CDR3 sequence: CASSPFQGLLYEQYF. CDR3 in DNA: TGTGCCAGCAGCCCCTTCCAGGGGTTGCTTTACGAGCAGTACTTC.

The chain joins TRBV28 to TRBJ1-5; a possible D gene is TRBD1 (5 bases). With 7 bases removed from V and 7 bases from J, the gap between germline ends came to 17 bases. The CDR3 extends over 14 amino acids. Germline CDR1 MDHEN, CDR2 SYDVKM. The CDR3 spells CASTPPGGSQPQHF. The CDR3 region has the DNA TGTGCCAGCACCCCACCGGGGGGGTCGCAGCCCCAGCATTTT. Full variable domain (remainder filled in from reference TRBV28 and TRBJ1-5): DVKVTQSSRYLVKRTGEKVFLECVQDMDHENMFWYRQDPGLGLRLIYFSYDVKMKEKGDIPEGYSVSREKKERFSLILESASTNQTSMYLCASTPPGGSQPQHFGDGTRLSIL.

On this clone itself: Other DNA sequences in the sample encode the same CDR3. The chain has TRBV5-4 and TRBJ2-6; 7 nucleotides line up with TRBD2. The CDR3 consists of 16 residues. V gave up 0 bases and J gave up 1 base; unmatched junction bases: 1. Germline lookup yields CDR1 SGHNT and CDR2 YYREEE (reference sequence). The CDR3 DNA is TGTGCCAGCAGCTTGGGCGGGGGATCTGGGGCCAACGTCCTGACTTTC. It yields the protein CASSLGGGSGANVLTF.

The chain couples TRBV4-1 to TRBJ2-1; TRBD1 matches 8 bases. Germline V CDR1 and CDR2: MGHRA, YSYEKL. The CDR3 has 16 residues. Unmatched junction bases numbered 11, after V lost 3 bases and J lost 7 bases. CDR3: CASSHLQGGASNEQFF. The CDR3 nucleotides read TGCGCCAGCAGCCATTTACAGGGGGGAGCCTCTAATGAGCAGTTCTTC.

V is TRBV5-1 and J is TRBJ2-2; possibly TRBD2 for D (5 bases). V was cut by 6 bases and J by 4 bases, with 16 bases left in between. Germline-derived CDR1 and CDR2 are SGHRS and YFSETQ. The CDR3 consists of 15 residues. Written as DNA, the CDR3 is TGCGCCAGCAATCGGGATCAAGCTGCCACCGGGGAGCTGTTTTTT. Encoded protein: CASNRDQAATGELFF.

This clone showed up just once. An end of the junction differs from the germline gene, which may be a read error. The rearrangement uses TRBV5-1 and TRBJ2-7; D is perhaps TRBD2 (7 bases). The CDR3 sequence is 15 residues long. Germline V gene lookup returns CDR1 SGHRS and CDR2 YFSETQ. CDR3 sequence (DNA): TGCTCCAGCAGCTTGGTAGTGGGAGGGGGCTACGAGCAGTACTTC. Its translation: CSSSLVVGGGYEQYF.

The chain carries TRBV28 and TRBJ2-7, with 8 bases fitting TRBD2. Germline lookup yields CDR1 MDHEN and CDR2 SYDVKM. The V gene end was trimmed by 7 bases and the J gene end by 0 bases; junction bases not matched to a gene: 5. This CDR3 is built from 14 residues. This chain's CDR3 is CASTPSGSSYEQYF. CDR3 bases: TGTGCCAGCACCCCAAGCGGGAGCTCCTACGAGCAGTACTTC.

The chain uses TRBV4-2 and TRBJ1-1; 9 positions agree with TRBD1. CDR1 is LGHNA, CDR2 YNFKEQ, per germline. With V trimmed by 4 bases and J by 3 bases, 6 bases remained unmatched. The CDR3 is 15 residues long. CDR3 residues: CASSLTGGYDTEAFF. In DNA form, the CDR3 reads TGTGCCAGCAGCCTTACAGGGGGCTATGACACTGAAGCTTTCTTT.

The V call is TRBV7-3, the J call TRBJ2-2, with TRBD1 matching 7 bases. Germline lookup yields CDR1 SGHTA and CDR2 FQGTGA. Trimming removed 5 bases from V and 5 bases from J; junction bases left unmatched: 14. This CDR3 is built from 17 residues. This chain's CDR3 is CASSPSRDSHRTGELFF. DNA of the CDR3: TGTGCCAGCAGCCCGTCCCGGGACAGTCACCGTACCGGGGAGCTGTTTTTT.

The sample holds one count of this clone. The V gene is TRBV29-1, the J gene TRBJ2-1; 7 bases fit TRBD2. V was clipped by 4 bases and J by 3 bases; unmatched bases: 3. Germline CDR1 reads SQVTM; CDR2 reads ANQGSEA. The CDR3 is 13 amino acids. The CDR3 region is CSVVGGLYNEQFF. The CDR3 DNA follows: TGCAGCGTTGTGGGAGGGCTCTACAATGAGCAGTTCTTC.

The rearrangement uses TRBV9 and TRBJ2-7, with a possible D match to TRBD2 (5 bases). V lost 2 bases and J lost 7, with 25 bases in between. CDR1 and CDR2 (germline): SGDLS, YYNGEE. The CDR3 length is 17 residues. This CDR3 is CASSVNPLAPTTREQYF. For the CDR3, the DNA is TGTGCCAGCAGCGTTAATCCCCTAGCTCCAACTACGAGGGAGCAGTACTTC.

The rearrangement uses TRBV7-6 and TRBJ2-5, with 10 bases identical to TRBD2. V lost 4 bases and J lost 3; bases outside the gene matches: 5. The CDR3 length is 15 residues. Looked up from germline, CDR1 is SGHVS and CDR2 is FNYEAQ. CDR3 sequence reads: CASSSRTSGEETQYF. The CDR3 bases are TGTGCCAGCAGCTCTCGGACTAGCGGAGAAGAGACCCAGTACTTC.

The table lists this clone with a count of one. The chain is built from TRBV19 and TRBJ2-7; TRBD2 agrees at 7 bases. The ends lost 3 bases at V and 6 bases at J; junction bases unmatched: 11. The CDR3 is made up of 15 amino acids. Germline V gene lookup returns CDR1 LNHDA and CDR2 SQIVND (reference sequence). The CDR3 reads CASSMSAGEGLEQYF. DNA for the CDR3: TGTGCCAGTAGTATGTCCGCGGGAGAAGGACTCGAGCAGTACTTC.

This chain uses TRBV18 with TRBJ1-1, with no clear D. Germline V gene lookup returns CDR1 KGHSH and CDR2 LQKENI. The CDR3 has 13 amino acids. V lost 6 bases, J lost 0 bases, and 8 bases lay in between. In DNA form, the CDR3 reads TGTGCCAGCTCCCCAGACATGAACACTGAAGCTTTCTTT. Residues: CASSPDMNTEAFF. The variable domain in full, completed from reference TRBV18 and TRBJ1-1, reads NAGVMQNPRHLVRRRGQEARLRCSPMKGHSHVYWYRQLPEEGLKFMVYLQKENIIDESGMPKERFSAEFPKEGPSILRIQQVVRGDSAAYFCASSPDMNTEAFFGQGTRLTVV.

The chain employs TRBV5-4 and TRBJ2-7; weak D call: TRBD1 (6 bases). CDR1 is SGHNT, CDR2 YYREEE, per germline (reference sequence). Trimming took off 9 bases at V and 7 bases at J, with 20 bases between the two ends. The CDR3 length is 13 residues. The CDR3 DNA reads TGTGCCACCCTCGAACAGGGCAGAGCGGAGCAGTACTTC. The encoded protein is CATLEQGRAEQYF.

The CDR3 DNA reads TGTGCCACCAGCAGATTCGCAGGGGAATCGGACTATGGCTACACCTTC. Translated: CATSRFAGESDYGYTF. This chain joins TRBV15 and TRBJ1-2, with TRBD1 as a possible D gene (6 bases). Germline CDR1 is LNHNV and CDR2 is YYDKDF (reference sequence). CDR3 length: 16 residues. Trimming removed 2 bases from V and 3 bases from J, with 16 bases in between.

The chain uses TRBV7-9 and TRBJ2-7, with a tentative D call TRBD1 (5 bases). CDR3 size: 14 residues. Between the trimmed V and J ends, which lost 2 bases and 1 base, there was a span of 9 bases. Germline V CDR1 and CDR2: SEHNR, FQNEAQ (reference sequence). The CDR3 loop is CASSLRSGSYEQYF. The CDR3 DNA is TGTGCCAGCAGCTTAAGGTCAGGGTCCTACGAGCAGTACTTC.

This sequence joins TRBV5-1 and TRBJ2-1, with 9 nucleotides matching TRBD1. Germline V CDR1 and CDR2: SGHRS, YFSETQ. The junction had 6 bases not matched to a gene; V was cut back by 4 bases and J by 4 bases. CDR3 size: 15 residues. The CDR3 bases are TGCGCCAGCAGCCCGGGACAGGGTACATACAATGAGCAGTTCTTC. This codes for CASSPGQGTYNEQFF.

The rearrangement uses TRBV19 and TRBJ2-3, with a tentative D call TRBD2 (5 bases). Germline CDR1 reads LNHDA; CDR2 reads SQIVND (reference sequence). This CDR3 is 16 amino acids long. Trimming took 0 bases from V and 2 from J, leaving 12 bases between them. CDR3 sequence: CASSIEAREITDTQYF. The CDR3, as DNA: TGTGCCAGTAGTATAGAAGCTAGGGAGATCACAGATACGCAGTATTTT.

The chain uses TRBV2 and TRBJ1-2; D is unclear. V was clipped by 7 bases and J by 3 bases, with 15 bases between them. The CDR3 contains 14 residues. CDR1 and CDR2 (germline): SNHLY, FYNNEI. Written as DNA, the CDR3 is TGTGCCAGCACCTTGGGAGGGTACGACTATGGCTACACCTTC. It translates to CASTLGGYDYGYTF.

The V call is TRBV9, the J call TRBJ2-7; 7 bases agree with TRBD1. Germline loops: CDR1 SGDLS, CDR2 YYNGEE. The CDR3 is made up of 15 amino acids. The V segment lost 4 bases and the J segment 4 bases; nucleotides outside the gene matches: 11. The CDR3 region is CASSPQQDRSYEQYF. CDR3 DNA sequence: TGTGCCAGCAGCCCCCAACAGGACAGGTCGTACGAGCAGTACTTC.

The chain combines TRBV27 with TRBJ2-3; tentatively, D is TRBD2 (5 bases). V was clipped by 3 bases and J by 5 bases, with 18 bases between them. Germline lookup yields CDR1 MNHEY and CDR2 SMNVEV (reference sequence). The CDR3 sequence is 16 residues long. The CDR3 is CASSLRPKRVGDTQYF. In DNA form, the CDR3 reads TGTGCCAGCAGTTTGCGACCCAAGAGGGTAGGAGATACGCAGTATTTT.

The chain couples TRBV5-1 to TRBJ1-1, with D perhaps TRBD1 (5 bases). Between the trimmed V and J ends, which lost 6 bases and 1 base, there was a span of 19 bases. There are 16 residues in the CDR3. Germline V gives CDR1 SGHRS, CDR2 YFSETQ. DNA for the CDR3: TGCGCCAGCACCACAGGTGGGGGACTCTGGAACACTGAAGCTTTCTTT. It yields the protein CASTTGGGLWNTEAFF.

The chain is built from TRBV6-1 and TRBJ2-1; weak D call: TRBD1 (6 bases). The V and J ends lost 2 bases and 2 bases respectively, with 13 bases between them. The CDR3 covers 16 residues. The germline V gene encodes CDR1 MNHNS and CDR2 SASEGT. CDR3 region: CASSEWLQGTYNEQFF. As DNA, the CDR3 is TGTGCCAGCAGTGAATGGCTGCAGGGGACCTACAATGAGCAGTTCTTC.

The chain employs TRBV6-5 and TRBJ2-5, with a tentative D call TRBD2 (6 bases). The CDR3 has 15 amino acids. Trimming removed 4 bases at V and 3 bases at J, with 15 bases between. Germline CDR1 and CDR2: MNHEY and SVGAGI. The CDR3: CASSFSTRREETQYF. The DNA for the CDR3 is TGTGCCAGCAGTTTCTCGACCCGGAGGGAAGAGACCCAGTACTTC.

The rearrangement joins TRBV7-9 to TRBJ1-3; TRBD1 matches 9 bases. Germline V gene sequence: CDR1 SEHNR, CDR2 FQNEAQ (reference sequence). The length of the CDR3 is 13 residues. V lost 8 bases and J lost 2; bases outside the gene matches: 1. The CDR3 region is CASRQGAGNTIYF. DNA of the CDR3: TGTGCCAGCCGACAGGGGGCTGGAAACACCATATATTTT.

CDR3 in DNA: TGTGCCAGCAGCGTAGAGGCAGGGGGCACTGAAGCTTTCTTT. This translates into CASSVEAGGTEAFF. The J gene is TRBJ1-1, the V gene TRBV9; 7 nucleotides agree with TRBD1. J was trimmed by 4 bases and V by 0 bases; bases with no gene match: 3. This CDR3 is 14 amino acids long. Germline loops: CDR1 SGDLS, CDR2 YYNGEE. The full variable domain, rest sourced from reference TRBV9 and TRBJ1-1, is DSGVTQTPKHLITATGQRVTLRCSPRSGDLSVYWYQQSLDQGLQFLIQYYNGEERAKGNILERFSAQQFPDLHSELNLSSLELGDSALYFCASSVEAGGTEAFFGQGTRLTVV.

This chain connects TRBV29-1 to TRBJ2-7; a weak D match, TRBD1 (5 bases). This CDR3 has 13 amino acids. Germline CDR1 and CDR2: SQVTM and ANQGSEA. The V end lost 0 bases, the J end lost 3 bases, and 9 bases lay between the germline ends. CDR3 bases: TGCAGCGTTGAAGACAGAGGACACTACGAGCAGTACTTC. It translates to CSVEDRGHYEQYF.

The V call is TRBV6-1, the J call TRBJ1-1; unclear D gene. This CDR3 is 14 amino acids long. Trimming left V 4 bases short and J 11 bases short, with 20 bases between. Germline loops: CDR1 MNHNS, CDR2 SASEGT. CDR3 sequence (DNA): TGTGCCAGCAGTGCAGAGGAGGTTTGGGCACGGGCTTTCTTT. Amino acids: CASSAEEVWARAFF.

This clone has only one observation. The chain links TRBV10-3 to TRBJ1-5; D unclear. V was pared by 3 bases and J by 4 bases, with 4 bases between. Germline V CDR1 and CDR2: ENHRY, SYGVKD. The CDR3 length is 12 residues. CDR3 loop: CAISEQNQPQHF. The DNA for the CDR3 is TGTGCCATCAGTGAACAAAATCAGCCCCAGCATTTT.